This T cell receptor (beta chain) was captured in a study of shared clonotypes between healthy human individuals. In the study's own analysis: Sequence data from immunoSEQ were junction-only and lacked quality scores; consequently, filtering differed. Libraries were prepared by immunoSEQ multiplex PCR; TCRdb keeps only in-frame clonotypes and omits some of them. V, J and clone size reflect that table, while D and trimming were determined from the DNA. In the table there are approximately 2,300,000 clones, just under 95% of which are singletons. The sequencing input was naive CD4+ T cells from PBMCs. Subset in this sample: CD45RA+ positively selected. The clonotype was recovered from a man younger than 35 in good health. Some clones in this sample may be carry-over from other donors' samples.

CDR3 bases: TGTGCCAGCTCACCACTCACTAGCGGGAGTAGTAATGAGCAGTTCTTC. Translating gives CASSPLTSGSSNEQFF. The rearrangement links TRBV18 to TRBJ2-1; 11 nucleotides line up with TRBD2. The junction had 6 bases not matched to a gene; V was cut back by 1 base and J by 7 bases. This CDR3 contains 16 residues. In germline, CDR1 is KGHSH, CDR2 LQKENI.